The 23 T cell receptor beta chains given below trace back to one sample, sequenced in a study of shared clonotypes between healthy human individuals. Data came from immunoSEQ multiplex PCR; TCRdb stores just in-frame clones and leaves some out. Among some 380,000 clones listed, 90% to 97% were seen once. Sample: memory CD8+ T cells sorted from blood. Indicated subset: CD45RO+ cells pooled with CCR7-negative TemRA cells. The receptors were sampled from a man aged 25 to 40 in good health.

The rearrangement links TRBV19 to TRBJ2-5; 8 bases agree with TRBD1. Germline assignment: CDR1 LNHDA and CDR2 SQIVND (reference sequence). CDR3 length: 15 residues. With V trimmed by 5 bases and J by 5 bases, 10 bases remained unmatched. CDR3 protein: CASSASQGVGETQYF. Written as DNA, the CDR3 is TGTGCCAGTAGTGCATCACAGGGGGTTGGCGAGACCCAGTACTTC.

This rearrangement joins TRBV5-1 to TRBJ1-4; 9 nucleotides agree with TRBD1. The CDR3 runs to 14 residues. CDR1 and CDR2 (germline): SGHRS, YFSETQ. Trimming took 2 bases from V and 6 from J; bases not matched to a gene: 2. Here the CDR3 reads CASSLQGAHEKLFF. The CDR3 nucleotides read TGCGCCAGCAGCTTACAGGGGGCCCATGAAAAACTGTTTTTT.

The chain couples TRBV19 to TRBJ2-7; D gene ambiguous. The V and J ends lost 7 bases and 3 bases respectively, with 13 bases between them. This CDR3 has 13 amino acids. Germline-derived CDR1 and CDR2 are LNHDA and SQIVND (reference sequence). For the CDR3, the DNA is TGTGCCAGTAAAGTCAGCCCAGGCTACGAGCAGTACTTC. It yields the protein CASKVSPGYEQYF.

The CDR3 reads CASRLTGGFYGYTF. The CDR3 DNA reads as TGTGCCAGCAGGTTGACAGGGGGCTTCTATGGCTACACCTTC. The V and J genes are TRBV5-4 and TRBJ1-2; 10 positions match TRBD1. This CDR3 is 14 amino acids long. Germline V gives CDR1 SGHNT, CDR2 YYREEE (reference sequence). The V segment lost 5 bases and the J segment 4 bases; nucleotides outside the gene matches: 5.

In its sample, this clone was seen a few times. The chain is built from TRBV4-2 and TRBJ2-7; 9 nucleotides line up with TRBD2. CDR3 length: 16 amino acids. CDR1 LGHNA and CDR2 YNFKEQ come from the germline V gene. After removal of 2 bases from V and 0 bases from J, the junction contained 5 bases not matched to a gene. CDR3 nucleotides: TGTGCCAGCAGCCAAAGACTGACTAGCGGCTCCTACGAGCAGTACTTC. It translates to CASSQRLTSGSYEQYF.

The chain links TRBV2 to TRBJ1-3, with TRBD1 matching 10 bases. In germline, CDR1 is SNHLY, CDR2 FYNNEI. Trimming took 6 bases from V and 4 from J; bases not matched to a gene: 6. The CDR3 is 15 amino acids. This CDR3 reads CASRVGQGVGNTIYF. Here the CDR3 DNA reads TGTGCCAGCAGGGTCGGACAGGGGGTAGGAAACACCATATATTTT.

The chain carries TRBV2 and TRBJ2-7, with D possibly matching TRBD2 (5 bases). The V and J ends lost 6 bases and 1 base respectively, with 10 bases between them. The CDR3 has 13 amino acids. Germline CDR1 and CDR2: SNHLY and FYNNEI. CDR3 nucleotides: TGTGCCAGCAGCCTACTAGGATCCTACGAGCAGTACTTC. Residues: CASSLLGSYEQYF.

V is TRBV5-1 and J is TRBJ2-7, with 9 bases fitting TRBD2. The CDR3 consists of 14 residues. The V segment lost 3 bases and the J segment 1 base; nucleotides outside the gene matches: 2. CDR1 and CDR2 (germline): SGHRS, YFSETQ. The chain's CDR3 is CASSSLAGSYEQYF. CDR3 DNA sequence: TGCGCCAGCAGCTCTCTAGCGGGATCCTACGAGCAGTACTTC.

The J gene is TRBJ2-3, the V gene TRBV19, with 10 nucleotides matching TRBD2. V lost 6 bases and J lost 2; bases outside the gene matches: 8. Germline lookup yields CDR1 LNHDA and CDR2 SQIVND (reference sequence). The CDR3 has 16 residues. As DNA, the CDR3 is TGTGCCAGTAGCCGGCTAGCGGGAGTGTCCACAGATACGCAGTATTTT. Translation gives CASSRLAGVSTDTQYF.

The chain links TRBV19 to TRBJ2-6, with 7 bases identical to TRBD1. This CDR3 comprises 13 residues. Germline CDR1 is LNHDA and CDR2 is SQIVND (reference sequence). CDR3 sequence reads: CASRGSGANVLTF. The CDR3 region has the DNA TGTGCAAGCAGGGGGTCCGGGGCCAACGTCCTGACTTTC.

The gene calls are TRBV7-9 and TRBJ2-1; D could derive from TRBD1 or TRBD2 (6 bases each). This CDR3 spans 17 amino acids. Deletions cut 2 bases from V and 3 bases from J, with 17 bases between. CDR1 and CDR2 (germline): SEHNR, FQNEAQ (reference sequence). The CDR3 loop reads CASSLPWGAPIYNEQFF. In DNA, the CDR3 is TGTGCCAGCAGCTTACCTTGGGGGGCGCCCATCTACAATGAGCAGTTCTTC.

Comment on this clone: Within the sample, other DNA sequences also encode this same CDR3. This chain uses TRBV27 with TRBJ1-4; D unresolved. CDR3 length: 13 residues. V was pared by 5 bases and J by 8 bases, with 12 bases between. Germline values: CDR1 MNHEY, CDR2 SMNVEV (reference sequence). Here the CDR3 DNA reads TGTGCCAGCAGTACCAGGACGGGGGAAAAACTGTTTTTT. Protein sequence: CASSTRTGEKLFF.

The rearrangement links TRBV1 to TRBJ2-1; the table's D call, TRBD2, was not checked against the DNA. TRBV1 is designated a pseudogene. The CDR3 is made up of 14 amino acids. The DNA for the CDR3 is TGCACCAGCGGGAGCGGGAGGGCCTGGGGGGAGCAGTTCTTC. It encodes CTSGSGRAWGEQFF.

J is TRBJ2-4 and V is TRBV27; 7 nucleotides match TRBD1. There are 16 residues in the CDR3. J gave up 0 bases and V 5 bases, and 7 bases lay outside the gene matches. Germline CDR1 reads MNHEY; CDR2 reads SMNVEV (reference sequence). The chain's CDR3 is CASSGRQGLAKNIQYF. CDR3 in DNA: TGTGCCAGCAGTGGGAGACAGGGTCTAGCCAAAAACATTCAGTACTTC.

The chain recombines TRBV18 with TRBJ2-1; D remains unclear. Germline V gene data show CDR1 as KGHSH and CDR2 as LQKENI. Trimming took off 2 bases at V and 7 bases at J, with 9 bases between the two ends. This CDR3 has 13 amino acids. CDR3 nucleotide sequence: TGTGCCAGCTCACCATATCTAGAGAATGAGCAGTTCTTC. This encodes CASSPYLENEQFF. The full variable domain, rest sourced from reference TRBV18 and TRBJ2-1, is NAGVMQNPRHLVRRRGQEARLRCSPMKGHSHVYWYRQLPEEGLKFMVYLQKENIIDESGMPKERFSAEFPKEGPSILRIQQVVRGDSAAYFCASSPYLENEQFFGPGTRLTVL.

In DNA form, the CDR3 reads TGTGCCAGCAGTGATGAGCTAGCGGGAGGGAGGGAGACCCAGTACTTC. Protein: CASSDELAGGRETQYF. J is TRBJ2-5 and V is TRBV2; TRBD2 aligns across 12 bases. This CDR3 is built from 16 residues. Per the germline V gene, CDR1 is SNHLY and CDR2 is FYNNEI. The ends lost 3 bases at V and 5 bases at J; junction bases unmatched: 7.

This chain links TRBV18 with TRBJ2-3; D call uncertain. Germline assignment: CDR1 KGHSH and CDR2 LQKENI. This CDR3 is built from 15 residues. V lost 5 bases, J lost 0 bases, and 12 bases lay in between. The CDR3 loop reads CASSWADASTDTQYF. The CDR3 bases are TGTGCCAGCTCATGGGCGGACGCGAGCACAGATACGCAGTATTTT.

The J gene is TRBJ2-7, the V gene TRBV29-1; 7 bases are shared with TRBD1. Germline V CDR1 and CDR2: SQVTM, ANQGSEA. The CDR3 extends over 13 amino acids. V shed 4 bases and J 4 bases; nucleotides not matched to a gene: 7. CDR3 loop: CSVARGRLYEQYF. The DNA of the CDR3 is TGCAGCGTTGCGAGGGGGCGCCTGTACGAGCAGTACTTC.

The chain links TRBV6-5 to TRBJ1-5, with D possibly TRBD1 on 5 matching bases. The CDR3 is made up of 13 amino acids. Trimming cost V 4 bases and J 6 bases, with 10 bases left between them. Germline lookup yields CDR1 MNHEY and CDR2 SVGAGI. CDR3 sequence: CASSFRGGQPQHF. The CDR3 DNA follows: TGTGCCAGCAGTTTCCGGGGCGGTCAGCCCCAGCATTTT.

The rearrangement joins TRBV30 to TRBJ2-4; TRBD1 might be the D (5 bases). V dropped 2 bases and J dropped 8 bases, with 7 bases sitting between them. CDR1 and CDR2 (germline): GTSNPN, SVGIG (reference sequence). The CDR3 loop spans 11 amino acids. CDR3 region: CAWSSGHIQYF. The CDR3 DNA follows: TGTGCCTGGAGTTCAGGGCACATTCAGTACTTC.

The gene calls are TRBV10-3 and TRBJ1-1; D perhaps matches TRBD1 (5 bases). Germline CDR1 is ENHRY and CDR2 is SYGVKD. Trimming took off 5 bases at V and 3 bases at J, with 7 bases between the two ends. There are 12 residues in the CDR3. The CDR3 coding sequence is TGTGCCATCAGTAAAGGGGACACTGAAGCTTTCTTT. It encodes CAISKGDTEAFF.

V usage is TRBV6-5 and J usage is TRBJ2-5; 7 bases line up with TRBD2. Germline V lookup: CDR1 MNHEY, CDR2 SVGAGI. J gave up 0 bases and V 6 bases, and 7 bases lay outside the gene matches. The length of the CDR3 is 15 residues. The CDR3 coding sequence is TGTGCCAGCAGCACCCGCCTAGCGGACCAAGAGACCCAGTACTTC. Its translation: CASSTRLADQETQYF.

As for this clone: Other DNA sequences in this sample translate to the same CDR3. CDR3: CASSSGANVLTF. The CDR3 region has the DNA TGCGCCAGCAGCTCCGGGGCCAACGTCCTGACTTTC. The J gene is TRBJ2-6, the V gene TRBV5-1, with unresolved D. The CDR3 extends over 12 amino acids. Germline assignment: CDR1 SGHRS and CDR2 YFSETQ. The V and J ends lost 3 bases and 4 bases respectively, with 2 bases between them.